Listed below are T cell receptor beta chains from one sample, sequenced in a study of CD8 T cells in Susac syndrome. TCRdb redid the calling of the immunoSEQ multiplex PCR reads with MiXCR, one entry per CDR3 protein. The sample lists hundreds of thousands of distinct CDR3 sequences; about 94% were seen once. The specimen was CD4+ T cells from PBMCs. Receptors were obtained from a human donor with Susac syndrome. The CDR3 runs from the conserved cysteine through the conserved F or W. The size of a clone is reported for some rows only, either as once, few or many, or as a class for expanded clones.

clone_size	v_call	cdr3_aa
-	TRBV30	CAWSAAGSKNIQYF
once	TRBV20-1	CSARDPPNSGGQYNEQFF
-	TRBV5-6	CASSLEAGGQNEKLFF
-	TRBV20-1	CSARGQGAPNSPLHF
-	TRBV30	CACITGNTEAFF
-	TRBV7-3	CASSPSGTNQETQYF
-	TRBV6-1	CASRQTGLPLNTEAFF
-	TRBV6-2/TRBV6-3	CASSYGQPYQPQHF
-	TRBV30	CAWSVSRKLNYGYTF
-	TRBV7-8	CASLLDGVAYEQYF
-	TRBV19	CASSMNIKDGTSYEQYF
-	TRBV9	CASSLEGVQPQHF
-	TRBV5-1	CASSSGLAGTYEQYF
-	TRBV3-1	CASSQGLGAGNEQFF
-	TRBV10-3	CAISFGQDNSPLHF
-	TRBV3-1	CASSPTSGGYEQYF
-	TRBV30	CAWSSYPLGQGNNSPLHF
-	TRBV18	CASSSAGSSYNEQFF
-	TRBV5-1	CASSSPGLRQETQYF
-	TRBV7-7	CASSRDRGTKETQYF
-	TRBV24-1	CATSDKDTYNEQFF
-	TRBV5-6	CASSLTGVNYGYTF
-	TRBV14	CASSQGGVQETQYF